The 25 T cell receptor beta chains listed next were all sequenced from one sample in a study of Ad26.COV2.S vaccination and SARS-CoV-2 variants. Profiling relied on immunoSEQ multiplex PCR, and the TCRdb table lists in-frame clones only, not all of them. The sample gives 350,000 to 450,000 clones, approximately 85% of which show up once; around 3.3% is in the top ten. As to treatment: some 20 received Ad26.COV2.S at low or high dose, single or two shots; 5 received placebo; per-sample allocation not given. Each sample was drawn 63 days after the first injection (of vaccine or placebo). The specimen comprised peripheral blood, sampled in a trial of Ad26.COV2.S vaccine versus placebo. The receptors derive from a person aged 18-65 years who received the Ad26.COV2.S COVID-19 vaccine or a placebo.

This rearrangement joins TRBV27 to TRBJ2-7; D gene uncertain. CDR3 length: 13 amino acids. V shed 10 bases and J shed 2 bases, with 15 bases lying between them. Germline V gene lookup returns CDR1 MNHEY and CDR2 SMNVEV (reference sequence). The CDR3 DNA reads TGTGCCACGCTTTCCACCTACCCCTACGAGCAGTACTTC. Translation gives CATLSTYPYEQYF.

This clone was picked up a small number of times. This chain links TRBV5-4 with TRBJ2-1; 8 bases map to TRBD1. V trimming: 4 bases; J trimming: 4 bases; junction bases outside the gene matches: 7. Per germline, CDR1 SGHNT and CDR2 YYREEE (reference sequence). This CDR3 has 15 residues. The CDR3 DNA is TGTGCCAGCAGCCAAGGACAGGGTGGTTACAATGAGCAGTTCTTC. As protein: CASSQGQGGYNEQFF.

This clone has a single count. CDR3 bases: TGTGCCAGCAGCCTGACAGGGGTGGATAGGGATACGCAGTATTTT. Amino acids: CASSLTGVDRDTQYF. The genes are TRBV5-4 and TRBJ2-3, with TRBD1 matching 8 bases. Germline-derived CDR1 and CDR2 are SGHNT and YYREEE (reference sequence). After removal of 4 bases from V and 6 bases from J, the junction contained 10 bases not matched to a gene. This CDR3 has 15 residues. The entire variable domain, with the rest obtained from reference TRBV5-4 and TRBJ2-3, is as follows: ETGVTQSPTHLIKTRGQQVTLRCSSQSGHNTVSWYQQALGQGPQFIFQYYREEENGRGNFPPRFSGLQFPNYSSELNVNALELDDSALYLCASSLTGVDRDTQYFGPGTRLTVL.

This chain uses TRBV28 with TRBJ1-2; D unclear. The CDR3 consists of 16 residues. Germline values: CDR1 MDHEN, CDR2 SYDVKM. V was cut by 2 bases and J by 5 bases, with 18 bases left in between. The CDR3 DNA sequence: TGTGCCAGCAGTTTAGGACCCACTATCAATAGATATGGCTACACCTTC. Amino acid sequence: CASSLGPTINRYGYTF.

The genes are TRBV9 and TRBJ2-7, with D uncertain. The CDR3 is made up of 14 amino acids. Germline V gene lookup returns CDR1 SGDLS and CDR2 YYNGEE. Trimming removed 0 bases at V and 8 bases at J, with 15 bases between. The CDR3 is CASSVELASTQQYF. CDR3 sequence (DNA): TGTGCCAGCAGCGTAGAGTTAGCCTCTACGCAGCAGTACTTC.

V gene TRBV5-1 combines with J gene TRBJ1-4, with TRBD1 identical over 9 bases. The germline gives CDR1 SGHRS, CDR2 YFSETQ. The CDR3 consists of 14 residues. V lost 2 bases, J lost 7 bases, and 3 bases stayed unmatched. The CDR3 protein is CASSFGTGREKLFF. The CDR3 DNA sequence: TGCGCCAGCAGCTTCGGGACAGGGCGTGAAAAACTGTTTTTT.

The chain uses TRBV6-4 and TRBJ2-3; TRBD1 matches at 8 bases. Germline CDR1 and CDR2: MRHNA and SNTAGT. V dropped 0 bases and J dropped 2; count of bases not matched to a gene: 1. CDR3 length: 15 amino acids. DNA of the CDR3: TGTGCCAGCAGTGACTCGGGACAGGCCACAGATACGCAGTATTTT. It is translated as CASSDSGQATDTQYF.

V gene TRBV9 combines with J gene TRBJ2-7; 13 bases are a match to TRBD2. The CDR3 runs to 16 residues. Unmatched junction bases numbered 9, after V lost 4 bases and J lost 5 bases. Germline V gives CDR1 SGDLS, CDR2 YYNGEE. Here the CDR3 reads CASSPHRTSGRDEQYF. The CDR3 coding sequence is TGTGCCAGCAGCCCCCACCGGACTAGCGGGAGAGACGAGCAGTACTTC.

CDR3 sequence reads: CASSFAQGDSPLHF. The CDR3 region has the DNA TGTGCCAGCAGCTTCGCACAGGGGGATTCACCCCTCCACTTT. The chain links TRBV13 to TRBJ1-6, with TRBD1 identical over 8 bases. CDR1 PRHDT and CDR2 FYEKMQ come from the germline V gene (reference sequence). The V gene end was trimmed by 3 bases and the J gene end by 8 bases; junction bases not matched to a gene: 3. The CDR3 loop spans 14 amino acids.

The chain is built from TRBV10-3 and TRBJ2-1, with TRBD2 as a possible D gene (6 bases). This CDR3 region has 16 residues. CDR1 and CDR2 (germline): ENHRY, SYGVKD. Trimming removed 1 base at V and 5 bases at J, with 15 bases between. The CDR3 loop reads CAISEFGTLNNNEQFF. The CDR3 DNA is TGTGCCATCAGTGAGTTCGGGACTTTGAATAACAATGAGCAGTTCTTC.

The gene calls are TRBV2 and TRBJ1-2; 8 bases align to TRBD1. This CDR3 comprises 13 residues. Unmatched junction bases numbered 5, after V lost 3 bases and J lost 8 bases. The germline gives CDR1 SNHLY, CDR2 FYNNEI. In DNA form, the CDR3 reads TGTGCCAGCAGTGAGGACAGGGCGAGCGGCTACACCTTC. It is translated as CASSEDRASGYTF.

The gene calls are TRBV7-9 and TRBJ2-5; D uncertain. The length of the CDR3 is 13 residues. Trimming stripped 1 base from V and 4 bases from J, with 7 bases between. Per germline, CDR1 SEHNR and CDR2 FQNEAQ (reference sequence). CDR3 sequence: CASSLVLGETQYF. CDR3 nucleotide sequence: TGTGCCAGCAGCTTAGTTCTGGGAGAGACCCAGTACTTC.

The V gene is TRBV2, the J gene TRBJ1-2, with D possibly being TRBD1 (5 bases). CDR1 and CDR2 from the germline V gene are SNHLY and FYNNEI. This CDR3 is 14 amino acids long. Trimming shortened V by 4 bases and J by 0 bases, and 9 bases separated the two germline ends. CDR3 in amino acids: CASSGDRSNYGYTF. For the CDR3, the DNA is TGTGCCAGCAGTGGAGACAGATCTAACTATGGCTACACCTTC. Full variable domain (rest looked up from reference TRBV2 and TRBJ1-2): EPEVTQTPSHQVTQMGQEVILRCVPISNHLYFYWYRQILGQKVEFLVSFYNNEISEKSEIFDDQFSVERPDGSNFTLKIRSTKLEDSAMYFCASSGDRSNYGYTFGSGTRLTVV.

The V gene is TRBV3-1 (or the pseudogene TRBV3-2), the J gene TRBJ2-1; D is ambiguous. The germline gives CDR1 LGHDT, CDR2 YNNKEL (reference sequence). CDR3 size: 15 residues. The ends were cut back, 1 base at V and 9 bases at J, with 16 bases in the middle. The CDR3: CASSQGSTGVSEQFF. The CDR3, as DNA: TGTGCCAGCAGCCAAGGCTCAACGGGTGTCTCTGAGCAGTTCTTC.

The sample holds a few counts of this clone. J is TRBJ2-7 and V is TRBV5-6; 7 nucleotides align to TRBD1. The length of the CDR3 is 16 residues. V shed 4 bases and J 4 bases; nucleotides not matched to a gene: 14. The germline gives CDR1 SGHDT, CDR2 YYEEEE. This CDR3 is CASSRSPRNRGYEQYF. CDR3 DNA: TGTGCCAGCAGCCGGTCCCCAAGGAACAGGGGTTACGAGCAGTACTTC.

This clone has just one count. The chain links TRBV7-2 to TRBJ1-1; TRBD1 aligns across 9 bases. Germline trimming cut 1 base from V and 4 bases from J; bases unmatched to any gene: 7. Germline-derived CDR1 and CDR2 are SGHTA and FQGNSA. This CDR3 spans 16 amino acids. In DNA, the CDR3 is TGTGCCAGCAGCTTAGGAGGGACAGGGAGCGCCACTGAAGCTTTCTTT. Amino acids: CASSLGGTGSATEAFF.

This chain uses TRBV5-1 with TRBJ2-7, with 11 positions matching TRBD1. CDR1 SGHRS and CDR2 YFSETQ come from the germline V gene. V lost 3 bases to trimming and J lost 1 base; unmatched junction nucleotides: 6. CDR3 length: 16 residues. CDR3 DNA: TGCGCCAGCAGCTCATCCGGGACAGGGGGATCCTACGAGCAGTACTTC. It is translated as CASSSSGTGGSYEQYF.

The CDR3 protein is CASSRGGQMKETQYF. CDR3 nucleotides: TGTGCCAGCAGCCGCGGGGGACAGATGAAAGAGACCCAGTACTTC. This sequence joins TRBV5-6 and TRBJ2-5; tentatively, D is TRBD1 or TRBD2 (7 bases each). The V gene lost 4 bases and the J gene lost 3 bases, with 16 bases spanning the gap. The V gene's germline CDR1 is SGHDT and CDR2 YYEEEE. CDR3 length: 15 amino acids.

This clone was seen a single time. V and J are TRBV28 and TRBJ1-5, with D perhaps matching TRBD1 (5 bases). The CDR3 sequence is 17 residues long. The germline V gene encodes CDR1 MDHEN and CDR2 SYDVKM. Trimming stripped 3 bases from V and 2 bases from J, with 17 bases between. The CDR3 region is CASSFWDEGNGNQPQHF. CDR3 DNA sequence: TGTGCCAGCAGTTTTTGGGACGAGGGAAATGGCAATCAGCCCCAGCATTTT.

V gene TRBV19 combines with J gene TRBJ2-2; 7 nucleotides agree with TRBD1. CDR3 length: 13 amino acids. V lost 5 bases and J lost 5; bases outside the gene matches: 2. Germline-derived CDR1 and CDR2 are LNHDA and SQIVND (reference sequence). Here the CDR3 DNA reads TGTGCCAGTAGTCCGACAGGGACCGGGGAGCTGTTTTTT. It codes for CASSPTGTGELFF.

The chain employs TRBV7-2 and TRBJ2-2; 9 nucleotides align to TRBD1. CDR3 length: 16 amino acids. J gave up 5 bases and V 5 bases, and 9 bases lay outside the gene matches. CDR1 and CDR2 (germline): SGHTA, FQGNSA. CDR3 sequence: CASSPWTGVGTGELFF. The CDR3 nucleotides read TGTGCCAGCAGCCCTTGGACAGGGGTGGGTACCGGGGAGCTGTTTTTT.

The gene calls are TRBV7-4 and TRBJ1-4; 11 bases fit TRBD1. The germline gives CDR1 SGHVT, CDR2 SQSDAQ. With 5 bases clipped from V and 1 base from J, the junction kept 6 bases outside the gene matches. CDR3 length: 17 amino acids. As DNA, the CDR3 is TGTGCCAGCAGCCCATGGACAGGGGGCGGAACTAATGAAAAACTGTTTTTT. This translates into CASSPWTGGGTNEKLFF.

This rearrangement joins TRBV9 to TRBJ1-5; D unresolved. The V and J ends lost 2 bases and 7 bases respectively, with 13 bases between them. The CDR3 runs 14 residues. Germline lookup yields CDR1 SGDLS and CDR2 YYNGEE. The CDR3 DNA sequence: TGTGCCAGCAGCGTTGGCAGGACCACCCAGCCCCAGCATTTT. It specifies CASSVGRTTQPQHF.

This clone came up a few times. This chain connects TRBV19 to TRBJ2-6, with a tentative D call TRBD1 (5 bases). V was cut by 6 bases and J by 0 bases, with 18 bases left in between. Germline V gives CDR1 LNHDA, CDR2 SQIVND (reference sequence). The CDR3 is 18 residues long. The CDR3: CASRKKAGISSGANVLTF. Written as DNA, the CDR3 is TGTGCCAGTAGGAAAAAGGCAGGGATAAGCTCTGGGGCCAACGTCCTGACTTTC. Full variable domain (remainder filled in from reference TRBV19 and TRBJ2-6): DGGITQSPKYLFRKEGQNVTLSCEQNLNHDAMYWYRQDPGQGLRLIYYSQIVNDFQKGDIAEGYSVSREKKESFPLTVTSAQKNPTAFYLCASRKKAGISSGANVLTFGAGSRLTVL.

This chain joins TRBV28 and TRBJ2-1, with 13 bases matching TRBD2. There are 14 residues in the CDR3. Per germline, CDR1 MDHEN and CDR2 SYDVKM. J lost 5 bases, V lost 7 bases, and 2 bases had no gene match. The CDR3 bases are TGTGCCAGCACCGGGACTAGCGGGAACAATGAGCAGTTCTTC. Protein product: CASTGTSGNNEQFF.